The clone carrying this T cell receptor beta chain was observed a single time. The antigen is undetermined. The use of a sample-barcoded 5' primer and a J-beta primer mix characterized a second PCR of roughly 6 to 11 cycles. TCRdb re-analysed the 5' RACE reads in MiXCR, keeping a single row per CDR3 protein. The sample has fewer than 1.5 million distinct CDR3 sequences; approximately 38% are singletons. The CDR3 runs to 15 residues. The germline V gene has CDR1 SGHVS and CDR2 FQNEAQ. The V gene lost 8 bases and the J gene lost 6 bases, with 23 bases spanning the gap. The sample originates from a study of blood T cells in healthy people across ages. Study-wide findings and caveats: Per-million-T-cell TCR beta diversity fell roughly linearly with age. Unknown CMV status may confound age-related changes in expanded clones. Total diversity from one million sequenced T cells was likely underestimated.

The chain is built from TRBV7-8 and TRBJ2-7, with D perhaps assigned TRBD1 or TRBD2 (5 bases each). The TCR was taken from a woman younger than 35 in good health. The sequencing sample was made of blood. CDR3 residues: CASALVGDPRREQYF. In DNA form, the CDR3 reads TGTGCCAGCGCCCTGGTAGGGGACCCGCGCCGCGAGCAGTACTTC.